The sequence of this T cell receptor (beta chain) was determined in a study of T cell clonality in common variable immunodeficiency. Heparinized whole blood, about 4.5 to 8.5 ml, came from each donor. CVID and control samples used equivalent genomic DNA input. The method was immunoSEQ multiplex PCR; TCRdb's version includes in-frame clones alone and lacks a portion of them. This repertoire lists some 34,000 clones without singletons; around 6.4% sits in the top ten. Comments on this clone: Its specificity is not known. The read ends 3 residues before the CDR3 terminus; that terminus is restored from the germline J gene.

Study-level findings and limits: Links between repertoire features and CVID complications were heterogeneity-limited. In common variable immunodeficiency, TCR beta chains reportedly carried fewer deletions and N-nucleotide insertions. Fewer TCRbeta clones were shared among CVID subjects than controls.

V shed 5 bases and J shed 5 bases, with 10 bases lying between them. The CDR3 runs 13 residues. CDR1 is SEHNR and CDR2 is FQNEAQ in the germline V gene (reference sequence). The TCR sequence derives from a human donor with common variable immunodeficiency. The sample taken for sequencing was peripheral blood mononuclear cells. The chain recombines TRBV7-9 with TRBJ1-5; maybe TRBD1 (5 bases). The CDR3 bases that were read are TGTGCCAGCAGCGAGGGACTTTATCAGCCC. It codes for CASSEGLYQP. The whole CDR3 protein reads CASSEGLYQPQHF.